A selection of T cell receptor beta chains follows, all from one sample in a study of human T cells and chemical hapten exposure. Each CDR3 protein gets one entry after TCRdb re-called the RACE reads with MiXCR. The sample records 40,000 to 65,000 distinct CDR3 sequences, about 10% being singletons. The sequenced sample was whole blood, obtained in connection with sensitization to the hapten diphenylcyclopropenone (DPC). Source of these receptors: a middle-aged woman with alopecia areata. Some clones in this sample may be carry-over from other donors' samples. The CDR3 runs from the conserved cysteine through the conserved F or W. A D gene is named only where the DNA matches it firmly. Rows may omit the clone size; those that give it use once, few, many or a size class.

TRBJ2-1	many	TRBV2	TRBD2	TGTGCCAGCAGCCGGACTAGCGGGCGCAATGGAGGGGAGCAGTTCTTC	CASSRTSGRNGGEQFF
TRBJ2-7	few	TRBV20-1	.	TGCAGTGCTAGACGGGACCGCTACGAGCAGTACTTC	CSARRDRYEQYF
TRBJ2-7	few	TRBV7-2	.	TGTGCCAGCAGCGCCCATGGGTCGAACTCCTACGAGCAGTACTTC	CASSAHGSNSYEQYF
TRBJ2-2	many	TRBV12-3/TRBV12-4	TRBD1	TGTGCCAGCAGCACCGGGACAGTGAACACCGGGGAGCTGTTTTTT	CASSTGTVNTGELFF
TRBJ2-1	many	TRBV27	TRBD1	TGTGCCAGCAGGCCCGGGACAGGGGTCACTGAGCAGTTCTTC	CASRPGTGVTEQFF
TRBJ1-2	.	TRBV10-2	.	TGCGCCAGCAGTGAGGTCGAGGGCTCTGGCTACACATTC	CASSEVEGSGYTF
TRBJ2-2	few	TRBV7-2	.	TGTGCCAGCAGCTTAATAGTCGCCGGGGAGCTGTTTTTT	CASSLIVAGELFF
TRBJ2-7	once	TRBV28	TRBD2	TGTGCCAGCAGATCTAGCGGGGGATCCTACGAGCAGTACTTC	CASRSSGGSYEQYF
TRBJ1-1	many	TRBV6-5	.	TGTGCCAGCAGTTACCGGGTGGGTATGGGGACTGAAGCTTTCTTT	CASSYRVGMGTEAFF
TRBJ2-7	medium-sized	TRBV5-1	TRBD2	TGCGCCAGCAGCTTGGGGCGGGAGCGGGAGCAGTACTTC	CASSLGREREQYF
TRBJ2-1	.	TRBV29-1	.	TGCAGCGTTGAGCGCGGGCGGAGGGAGCAGTTCTTC	CSVERGRREQFF
TRBJ1-1	many	TRBV24-1	.	TGTGCCACTTCGCACAGAGTCGGTGAAGCTTTCTTT	CATSHRVGEAFF
TRBJ2-3	many	TRBV10-3	.	TGTGCCATCAGTGAATCGACGCAGGGGATCGCAGATACGCAGTATTTT	CAISESTQGIADTQYF
TRBJ2-7	many	TRBV7-9	.	TGTGCCAGCAGCCGAAGGGACCGTTCCATCTACGAGCAGTACTTC	CASSRRDRSIYEQYF
TRBJ1-5	.	TRBV2	TRBD1	TGTGCCAGCAGCCCCCCCCTTGGACAGGCGAATCAGCCCCAGCATTTT	CASSPPLGQANQPQHF
TRBJ1-3	few	TRBV4-3	TRBD1	TGCGCCAGCAGCCAAGAAAGGACAGGGGGCTCCGGCAACACCATATATTTT	CASSQERTGGSGNTIYF
TRBJ2-5	few	TRBV5-1	TRBD2	TGCGCCAGCAGCGCGGGACTAGCGGGTGACCAAGAGACCCAGTACTTC	CASSAGLAGDQETQYF
TRBJ2-3	.	TRBV24-1	TRBD2	TGTGCCACCGGAGAGCGGGAATTGGGCACAGATACGCAGTATTTT	CATGERELGTDTQYF
TRBJ2-2	few	TRBV10-3	.	TGTGCCATCAGTGAAGGGACCGGGGAGCTGTTTTTT	CAISEGTGELFF
TRBJ2-3	few	TRBV2	.	TGTGCCAGCAGCCTCCTAGGACGCAGCACAGATACGCAGTATTTT	CASSLLGRSTDTQYF
TRBJ1-6	many	TRBV5-6	.	TGTGCCAGCAGCTTGGTCGGGGAGGGTTCACCCCTCCACTTT	CASSLVGEGSPLHF
TRBJ1-2	.	TRBV9	TRBD1	TGTGCCAGCAGCGTAGGGACAGGTCTCTATGGCTACACCTTC	CASSVGTGLYGYTF
TRBJ2-5	few	TRBV5-1	TRBD2	TGCGCCAGCAGCCCTACAGGAGCTAGCGGGGGTGGCGAGACCCAGTACTTC	CASSPTGASGGGETQYF
TRBJ1-1	many	TRBV6-1	.	TGTGCCAGCAGTGAAACAGGGTTGAACACTGAAGCTTTCTTT	CASSETGLNTEAFF
TRBJ1-1	.	TRBV20-1	.	TGCAGTGCTAGAGATTCACGTTTGGGACTGCGGAACACTGAAGCTTTCTTT	CSARDSRLGLRNTEAFF
TRBJ2-1	many	TRBV12-3/TRBV12-4	.	TGTGCCACCAGGGGGGCCCGGTACAATGAGCAGTTCTTC	CATRGARYNEQFF
TRBJ1-1	few	TRBV29-1	.	TGCAGCGTTGAGACAAGCATGAACACTGAAGCTTTCTTT	CSVETSMNTEAFF
TRBJ1-2	many	TRBV4-1	.	TGCGCCAGCAGCCCAATCCAGGGGAGTTCGGATGGCTACACCTTC	CASSPIQGSSDGYTF
TRBJ1-2	many	TRBV5-6	.	TGTGCCAGCAGCTTGTCTGCGCTCGGCTACACCTTC	CASSLSALGYTF
TRBJ2-1	many	TRBV7-2	.	TGTGCCAGCAGCCCCATGGGGGGGCCTTACAATGAGCAGTTCTTC	CASSPMGGPYNEQFF
TRBJ2-7	once	TRBV5-1	.	TGCGCCAGCAGCTCGGCCGTTTCCTACGAGCAGTACTTC	CASSSAVSYEQYF
TRBJ1-1	few	TRBV10-3	.	TGTGCCATCAGTGAGTCGAGGAACACTGAAGCTTTCTTT	CAISESRNTEAFF
TRBJ2-3	.	TRBV11-2	.	TGTGCCAGCAGCCAGACAGATACGCAGTATTTT	CASSQTDTQYF
TRBJ1-1	few	TRBV11-2	.	TGTGCCAGCAGCTACCGGACAGCCAACACTGAAGCTTTCTTT	CASSYRTANTEAFF
TRBJ1-2	many	TRBV7-9	TRBD1	TGTGCCAGCAACCCTGTTGGGACAGACTATGGCTACACCTTC	CASNPVGTDYGYTF
TRBJ2-1	many	TRBV6-5	.	TGTGCCAGCAGTTCTTGGAATGAGCAGTTCTTC	CASSSWNEQFF